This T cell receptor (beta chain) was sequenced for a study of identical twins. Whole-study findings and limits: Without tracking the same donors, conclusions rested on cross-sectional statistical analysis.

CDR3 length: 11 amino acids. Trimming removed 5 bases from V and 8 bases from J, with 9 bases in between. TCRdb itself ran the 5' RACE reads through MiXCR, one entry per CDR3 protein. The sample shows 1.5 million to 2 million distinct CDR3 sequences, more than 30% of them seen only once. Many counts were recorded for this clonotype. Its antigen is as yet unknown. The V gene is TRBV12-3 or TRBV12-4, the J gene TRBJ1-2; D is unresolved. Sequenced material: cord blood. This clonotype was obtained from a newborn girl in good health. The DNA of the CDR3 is TGTGCCAGCAGTCCTTCGGGAGGCTACACCTTC. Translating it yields CASSPSGGYTF.